This TCR beta chain came from a study of T cell responses to AZD1222 COVID-19 vaccine. Second-dose timings of about 4 or about 12 weeks were pooled. CDR1 and CDR2 from the germline V gene are KGHDR and SFDVKD. The CDR3 has 13 amino acids. The ends lost 8 bases at V and 1 base at J; junction bases unmatched: 1. TCRdb's copy holds only in-frame clones and misses some; the assay was immunoSEQ multiplex PCR. The sample comprises fewer than 150,000 clones, 85% to 95% of which are singletons, and approximately 7% rests with the top ten. Sequencing used peripheral blood, obtained 28 days after the second AZD1222 dose. The chain carries TRBV24-1 and TRBJ1-1; TRBD1 matches at 9 bases. The clonotype comes from an adult who received the AZD1222 COVID-19 vaccine. The CDR3 loop is CATMTGGNTEAFF. CDR3 DNA sequence: TGTGCCACCATGACAGGGGGGAACACTGAAGCTTTCTTT.